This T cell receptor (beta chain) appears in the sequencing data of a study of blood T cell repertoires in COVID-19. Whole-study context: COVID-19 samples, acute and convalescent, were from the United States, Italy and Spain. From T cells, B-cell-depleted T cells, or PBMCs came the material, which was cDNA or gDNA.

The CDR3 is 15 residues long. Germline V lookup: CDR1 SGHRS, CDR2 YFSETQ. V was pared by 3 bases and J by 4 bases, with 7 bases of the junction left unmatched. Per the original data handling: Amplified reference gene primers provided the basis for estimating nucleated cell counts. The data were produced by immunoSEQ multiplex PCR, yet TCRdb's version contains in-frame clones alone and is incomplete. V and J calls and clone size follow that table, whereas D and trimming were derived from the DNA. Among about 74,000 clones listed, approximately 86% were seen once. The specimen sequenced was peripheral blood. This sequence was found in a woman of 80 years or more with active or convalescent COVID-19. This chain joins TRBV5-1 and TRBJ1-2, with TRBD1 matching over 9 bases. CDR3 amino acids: CASSWTGEVGYGYTF. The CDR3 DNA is TGCGCCAGCAGCTGGACAGGGGAGGTCGGCTATGGCTACACCTTC. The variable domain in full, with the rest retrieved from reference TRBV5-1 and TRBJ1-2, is KAGVTQTPRYLIKTRGQQVTLSCSPISGHRSVSWYQQTPGQGLQFLFEYFSETQRNKGNFPGRFSGRQFSNSRSEMNVSTLELGDSALYLCASSWTGEVGYGYTFGSGTRLTVV.